This T cell receptor (beta chain) stems from a study of T cell clonotyping in hematopoietic cell transplantation. Study observations and caveats: Higher Inverse Simpson Index values in graft donor and pretransplant recipient predicted broader posttransplant TCR diversity.

Details on this clone: Its antigen is as yet unknown.

Recipient blood drawn about 28 days pretransplant and days 30, 100, 180 after. Clones were read by immunoSEQ multiplex PCR, and TCRdb kept only the in-frame ones, dropping some. Of 10,000 to 15,000 clones listed, approximately 68% were seen once; the top ten hold roughly 14%. The TCR sequence derives from a male patient between 55 and 70 years old who had an allogeneic stem cell transplant from an unrelated donor, so the T cells may come from the graft donor. Some clones in this sample may be carry-over from other donors' samples. Sequenced here: peripheral blood mononuclear cells, sampled 180 days after allogeneic stem cell transplant.

The CDR3 here is CASSQGQHHGMNTEAFF. DNA for the CDR3: TGCGCCAGCAGCCAAGGACAACATCACGGCATGAACACTGAAGCTTTCTTT. This sequence joins TRBV4-3 and TRBJ1-1; D not resolved. The V gene lost 1 base and the J gene lost 0 bases, with 15 bases spanning the gap. There are 17 residues in the CDR3. Germline V gene data show CDR1 as LGHNA and CDR2 as YSLEER.